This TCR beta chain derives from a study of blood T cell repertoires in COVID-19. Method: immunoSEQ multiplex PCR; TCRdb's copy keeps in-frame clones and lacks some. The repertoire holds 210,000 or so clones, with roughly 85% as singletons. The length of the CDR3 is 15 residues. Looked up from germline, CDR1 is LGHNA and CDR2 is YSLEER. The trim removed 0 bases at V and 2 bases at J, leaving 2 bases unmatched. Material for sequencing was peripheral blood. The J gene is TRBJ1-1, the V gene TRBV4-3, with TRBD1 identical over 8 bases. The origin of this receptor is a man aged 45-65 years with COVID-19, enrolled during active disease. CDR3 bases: TGCGCCAGCAGCCAAGAAGGGACAGGAAACACTGAAGCTTTCTTT. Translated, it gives CASSQEGTGNTEAFF.